This T cell receptor beta chain appears in the sequencing data of a study of shared clonotypes between healthy human individuals. About the study: Each donor contributed plates that comprised three CD4 naive, three CD4 memory, two CD8 naive and one CD8 memory.

Regarding the study as a whole: The low donor count limited represented genetic and exposure-history diversity. Rarefaction gave evidence that sorted-subset sequencing remained incomplete despite large depth. Shared clonotypes: 4.5% to 5% naive CD4, 3% to 3.5% naive CD8, less than 2.5% memory CD4, about 0.41% memory CD8.

A word on this clone: The antigen is unknown.

This CDR3 comprises 16 residues. CDR1 and CDR2 (germline): SGHVS, FNYEAQ. Trimming took off 5 bases at V and 5 bases at J, with 19 bases between the two ends. Repertoires were generated with immunoSEQ multiplex PCR, while TCRdb's copy carries only in-frame clones and drops some. The sample holds a few million clones, just over 90% seen once. The receptor comes from a young man in good health. Some clones in this sample may be carry-over from other donors' samples. This chain links TRBV7-6 with TRBJ2-1; D ambiguous. Input material: naive CD4+ T cells from PBMCs. Subset defined: CD45RA+ positively selected. CDR3 coding DNA: TGTGCCAGCAGCAAAGATCCCCCCCGCCCCCACAATGAGCAGTTCTTC. It encodes CASSKDPPRPHNEQFF.